This TCR beta chain was recorded in a study of T cells in Graves' hyperthyroidism and ophthalmopathy. Study-wide results and caveats: Clonotypes that were expanded in thyroid above 0.001 mostly appeared in blood too. Researchers report that a 13 V-J model separated ophthalmopathy from stable hyperthyroidism.

Amplification targeted TCR beta CDR3 regions from RNA transcripts. Primed by the HTBI set, a first-round RT-PCR was run on the TCR CDR3. TCRdb reprocessed the multiplex PCR reads with MiXCR, giving one entry per CDR3 protein. This sample has hundreds of thousands of distinct CDR3 sequences, with over 11% found just once. The study included ophthalmopathy patients with Clinical Activity Score at least 3, NOSPECS grade at least 4 and duration under 3 months. This clonotype was counted between two and nine times. The antigen is undetermined. Sequenced sample: blood. The sequence was collected from a man between 50 and 59 years old with Graves' ophthalmopathy.

CDR3 sequence (DNA): TGCGCCAGCAGCTTGGGGGCTAGCAACCCTTACAATGAGCAGTTCTTC. The encoded protein is CASSLGASNPYNEQFF. The chain recombines TRBV5-1 with TRBJ2-1; D may be TRBD2 (5 bases). V was shortened by 0 bases and J by 4 bases, with 14 bases between the two germline ends. The germline V gene encodes CDR1 SGHRS and CDR2 YFSETQ. The CDR3 runs 16 residues.